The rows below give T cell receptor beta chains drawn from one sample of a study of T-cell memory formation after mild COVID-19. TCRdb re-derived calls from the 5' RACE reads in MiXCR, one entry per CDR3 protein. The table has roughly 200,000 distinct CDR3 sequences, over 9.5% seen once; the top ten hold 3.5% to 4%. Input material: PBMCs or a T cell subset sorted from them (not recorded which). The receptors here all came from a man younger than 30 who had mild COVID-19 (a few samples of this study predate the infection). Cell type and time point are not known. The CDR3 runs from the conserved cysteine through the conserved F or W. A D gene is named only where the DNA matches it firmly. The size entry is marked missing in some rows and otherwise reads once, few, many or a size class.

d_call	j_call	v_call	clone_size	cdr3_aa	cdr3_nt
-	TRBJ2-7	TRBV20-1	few	CSAWAQGQGYEQYF	TGCAGTGCTTGGGCCCAGGGGCAGGGGTACGAGCAGTACTTC
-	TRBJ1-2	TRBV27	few	CASSYNQGTGYTF	TGTGCCAGCAGTTATAATCAGGGTACTGGCTACACCTTC
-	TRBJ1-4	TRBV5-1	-	CASSLARREKLFF	TGCGCCAGCAGCTTGGCTCGAAGGGAAAAACTGTTTTTT
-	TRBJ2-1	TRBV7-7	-	CASSLGVTRSYNEQFF	TGTGCTAGCAGCTTAGGGGTGACTAGATCCTACAATGAGCAGTTCTTC
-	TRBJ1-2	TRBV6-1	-	CASSEADTTLYGYTF	TGTGCCAGCAGTGAAGCGGACACGACCCTTTATGGCTACACCTTC
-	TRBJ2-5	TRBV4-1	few	CASSQDGRTQATQYF	TGCGCCAGCAGCCAAGATGGGAGGACCCAAGCGACCCAGTACTTC
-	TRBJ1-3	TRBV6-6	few	CASSSRDTAVSGNTIYF	TGTGCCAGCAGTTCCCGGGACACGGCTGTCTCTGGAAACACCATATATTTT
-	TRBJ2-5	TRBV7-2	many	CASGRGSQETQYF	TGTGCCAGCGGTCGAGGGTCCCAAGAGACCCAGTACTTC
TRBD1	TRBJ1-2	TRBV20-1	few	CSADRGYGYTF	TGCAGTGCTGACAGGGGCTATGGCTACACCTTC
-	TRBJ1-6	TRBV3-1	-	CASSQGERLDSPLHF	TGTGCCAGCAGCCAAGGGGAAAGGTTGGACTCACCCCTCCACTTT
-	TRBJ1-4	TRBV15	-	CATSRAHEKLFF	TGTGCCACCAGCAGAGCCCATGAAAAACTGTTTTTT
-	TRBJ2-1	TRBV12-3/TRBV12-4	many	CASSFEDNEQFF	TGTGCCAGCAGTTTTGAGGACAATGAGCAGTTCTTC
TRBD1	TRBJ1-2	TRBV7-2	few	CASSLFITGGLDGYTF	TGTGCCAGCAGCTTATTCATCACAGGGGGTTTGGATGGCTACACCTTC
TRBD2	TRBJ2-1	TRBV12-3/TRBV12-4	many	CASRLAGGYNEQFF	TGTGCCAGCAGGCTAGCGGGGGGTTACAATGAGCAGTTCTTC
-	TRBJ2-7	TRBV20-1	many	CSATHQGSHEQYF	TGCAGTGCCACTCACCAGGGGTCCCACGAGCAGTACTTC
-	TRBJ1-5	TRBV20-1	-	CSALPNNQPQHF	TGCAGTGCCCTCCCAAATAATCAGCCCCAGCATTTT
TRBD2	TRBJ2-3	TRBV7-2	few	CASSPIGRTSGYTDTQYF	TGTGCCAGCAGCCCCATCGGGCGGACTAGCGGATACACAGATACGCAGTATTTT
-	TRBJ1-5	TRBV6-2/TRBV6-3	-	CASSPGLAGNQPQHF	TGTGCCAGCAGCCCGGGTCTCGCGGGCAATCAGCCCCAGCATTTT
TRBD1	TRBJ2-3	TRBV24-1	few	CATSDLTTMDREVGDTQYF	TGTGCCACCAGTGATTTGACGACCATGGACAGGGAGGTGGGAGATACGCAGTATTTT
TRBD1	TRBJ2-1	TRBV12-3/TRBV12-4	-	CADGAGTGLNEQFF	TGTGCCGATGGGGCCGGGACAGGGCTAAATGAGCAGTTCTTC
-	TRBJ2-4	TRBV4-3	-	CASSQDDRLAKNIQYF	TGCGCCAGCAGCCAAGATGATCGGCTAGCCAAAAACATTCAGTACTTC
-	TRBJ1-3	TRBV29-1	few	CSVLHRGTVGNTIYF	TGCAGCGTATTACATCGGGGAACCGTTGGAAACACCATATATTTT
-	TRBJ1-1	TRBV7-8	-	CASSLEAGDTEAFF	TGTGCCAGCAGCTTAGAAGCAGGGGACACTGAAGCTTTCTTT
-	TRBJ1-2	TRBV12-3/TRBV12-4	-	CASGLQSREGYTF	TGTGCCAGCGGTCTTCAATCACGAGAAGGCTACACCTTC
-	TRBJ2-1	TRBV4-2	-	CASSQAGGGRGEQFF	TGTGCCAGCAGCCAAGCAGGAGGAGGGAGAGGTGAGCAGTTCTTC
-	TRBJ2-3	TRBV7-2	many	CASSLVGFEDTQYF	TGTGCCAGCAGCTTAGTAGGGTTCGAAGATACGCAGTATTTT
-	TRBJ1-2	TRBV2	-	CASMAERGTYGYTF	TGTGCCAGCATGGCAGAGCGGGGGACCTATGGCTACACCTTC
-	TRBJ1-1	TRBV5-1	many	CASSTWTANTEAFF	TGCGCCAGCAGCACATGGACAGCGAACACTGAAGCTTTCTTT
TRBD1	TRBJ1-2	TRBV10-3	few	CAIGTEGYGYTF	TGTGCCATCGGGACAGAGGGCTATGGCTACACCTTC
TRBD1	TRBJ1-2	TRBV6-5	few	CASRTTGGGYTF	TGTGCCAGCAGAACGACAGGGGGTGGCTACACCTTC
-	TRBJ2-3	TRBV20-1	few	CSASAGSADTQYF	TGCAGTGCTAGCGCGGGGTCGGCAGATACGCAGTATTTT
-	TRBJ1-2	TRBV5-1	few	CASSSDGQSLRSTF	TGCGCCAGCAGCTCGGACGGCCAGTCTCTTCGTTCCACCTTC
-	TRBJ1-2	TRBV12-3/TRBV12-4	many	CASSRLGGYTF	TGTGCCAGCAGCCGCCTTGGGGGCTACACCTTC
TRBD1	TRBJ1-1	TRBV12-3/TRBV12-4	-	CASTGTENTEAFF	TGTGCCAGCACCGGGACAGAAAACACTGAAGCTTTCTTT
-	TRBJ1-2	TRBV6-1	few	CASRRDSYYGYTF	TGTGCCAGCAGGCGCGACAGTTACTATGGCTACACCTTC
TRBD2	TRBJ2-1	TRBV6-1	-	CASPPTSGVTNEQFF	TGTGCCAGCCCTCCAACTAGCGGGGTTACAAATGAGCAGTTCTTC
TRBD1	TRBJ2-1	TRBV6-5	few	CASTGTGLVNEQFF	TGTGCCAGCACCGGGACAGGTCTCGTTAATGAGCAGTTCTTC
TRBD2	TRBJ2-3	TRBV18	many	CASSPRTSGAITDTQYF	TGTGCCAGCTCACCAAGGACTAGCGGAGCAATCACAGATACGCAGTATTTT
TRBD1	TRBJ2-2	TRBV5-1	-	CASRLDRGGTGELFF	TGCGCCAGCAGGTTGGACAGGGGTGGCACCGGGGAGCTGTTTTTT
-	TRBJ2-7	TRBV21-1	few	CASSKPRTGSPYEQYF	TGTGCCAGCAGCAAACCCCGGACAGGGTCCCCCTACGAGCAGTACTTC
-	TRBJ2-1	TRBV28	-	CASRRWTVNEQFF	TGTGCCAGCAGACGTTGGACGGTCAATGAGCAGTTCTTC
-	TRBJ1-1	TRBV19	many	CASSIDRRWTEAFF	TGTGCCAGTAGTATAGATCGAAGGTGGACTGAAGCTTTCTTT
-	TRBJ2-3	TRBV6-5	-	CASSWTANPTDTQYF	TGTGCCAGCAGTTGGACTGCCAACCCCACAGATACGCAGTATTTT
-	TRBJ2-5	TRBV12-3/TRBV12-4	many	CASSPTGVETQYF	TGTGCCAGCAGTCCGACAGGCGTGGAGACCCAGTACTTC
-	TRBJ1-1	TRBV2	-	CASSEMGNTEAFF	TGTGCCAGCAGTGAGATGGGGAACACTGAAGCTTTCTTT
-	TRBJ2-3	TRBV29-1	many	CSVEQDGDTQYF	TGCAGCGTTGAACAAGACGGAGATACGCAGTATTTT
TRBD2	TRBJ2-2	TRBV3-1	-	CASSLAGGVTGELFF	TGTGCCAGCAGCTTAGCGGGGGGAGTTACCGGGGAGCTGTTTTTT
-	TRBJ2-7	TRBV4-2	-	CASSQGLGYEQYF	TGTGCCAGCAGCCAGGGGCTGGGGTACGAGCAGTACTTC
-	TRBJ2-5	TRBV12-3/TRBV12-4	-	CASSLPKGLAETQYF	TGTGCCAGCAGTTTACCCAAGGGGCTCGCGGAGACCCAGTACTTC
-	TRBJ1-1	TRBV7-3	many	CASSLRGTDTEAFF	TGTGCCAGCAGCCTAAGGGGTACCGACACTGAAGCTTTCTTT
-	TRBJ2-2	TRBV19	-	CASTPWVGSSTGELFF	TGTGCCAGTACCCCTTGGGTGGGCAGTAGCACCGGGGAGCTGTTTTTT
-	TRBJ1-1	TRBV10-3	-	CAISSLGGNTEAFF	TGTGCCATCAGTTCCTTGGGTGGGAACACTGAAGCTTTCTTT
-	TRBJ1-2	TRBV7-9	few	CASRINTGSRGYTF	TGTGCCAGCAGGATAAACACAGGGAGCCGTGGCTACACCTTC